Reported below is one TCR beta chain. The data are from a study of T cell changes during pregnancy in multiple sclerosis. Libraries were prepared by immunoSEQ multiplex PCR; TCRdb keeps only in-frame clonotypes and omits some of them. This sample carries 45,000 or so clones, approximately 90% of them seen once, and the ten largest clones take roughly 1.5%. Germline CDR1 is MNHNS and CDR2 is SASEGT. The CDR3 runs 19 residues. Trimming removed 2 bases from V and 2 bases from J, with 23 bases in between. The clonotype originates from a female donor with multiple sclerosis, enrolled in a pregnancy study. Sequenced material: PBMCs (not recorded whether the cells were cultured). The chain links TRBV6-1 to TRBJ2-3; D is perhaps TRBD2 (6 bases). The CDR3: CASSEYPSGMAGSTDTQYF. The CDR3 DNA reads TGTGCCAGCAGTGAATACCCCTCTGGTATGGCGGGGTCCACAGATACGCAGTATTTT.